The 19 T cell receptor beta chains given below trace back to one sample, sequenced in a study of shared clonotypes between healthy human individuals. Here immunoSEQ multiplex PCR was the method, and the copy in TCRdb shows in-frame clones only, minus some. The sample contains 450,000 to 500,000 clones, approximately 84% of which appear only once. The specimen sequenced was PBMCs. The source is a woman aged 40 to 55 in good health. Some clones in this sample may be carry-over from other donors' samples.

The V and J genes are TRBV5-1 and TRBJ1-4; possibly TRBD1 for D (5 bases). This CDR3 is built from 14 residues. V lost 0 bases and J 7 bases, leaving 10 bases between the germline ends. Germline loops: CDR1 SGHRS, CDR2 YFSETQ. CDR3 sequence: CASSLVTGGEKLFF. DNA of the CDR3: TGCGCCAGCAGCTTGGTTACCGGGGGTGAAAAACTGTTTTTT.

V and J are TRBV5-1 and TRBJ2-7; 12 bases agree with TRBD2. Germline V gene data show CDR1 as SGHRS and CDR2 as YFSETQ. The CDR3 is made up of 17 amino acids. Germline trimming cut 1 base from V and 0 bases from J; bases unmatched to any gene: 5. The CDR3 nucleotides read TGCGCCAGCAGCTTGACTAGCGGGGGGTTCAGCTCCTACGAGCAGTACTTC. Amino acids: CASSLTSGGFSSYEQYF.

Concerning this clone: This probably arose from a read error, given a far larger clone one base away. The sample contains more than one DNA sequence encoding this CDR3. The chain couples TRBV4-3 to TRBJ2-1; tentative D call: TRBD2 (6 bases). The germline V gene has CDR1 LGHNA and CDR2 YSLEER. The CDR3 runs 15 residues. The CDR3 coding sequence is TGCGCCAGTAGCCAAGTACGGGGGAACTACAATGAGCAGTTCTTC. This encodes CASSQVRGNYNEQFF.

The rearrangement joins TRBV2 to TRBJ1-4; 11 bases align to TRBD1. Trimming took 4 bases from V and 8 from J; bases not matched to a gene: 6. CDR1 is SNHLY, CDR2 FYNNEI, per germline. The CDR3 spans 15 residues. The CDR3 is CASSGDGTGGEKLFF. CDR3 DNA: TGTGCCAGCAGTGGAGACGGGACAGGGGGAGAAAAACTGTTTTTT.

V gene TRBV9 combines with J gene TRBJ2-5, with D possibly TRBD2 on 5 matching bases. CDR3 size: 14 residues. V was clipped by 0 bases and J by 4 bases, with 10 bases between them. The germline V gene encodes CDR1 SGDLS and CDR2 YYNGEE. CDR3 in DNA: TGTGCCAGCAGCGTAGGCCCTAGCTCAGAGACCCAGTACTTC. Translated, it gives CASSVGPSSETQYF. Drawing the rest from reference TRBV9 and TRBJ2-5, the complete variable domain is DSGVTQTPKHLITATGQRVTLRCSPRSGDLSVYWYQQSLDQGLQFLIQYYNGEERAKGNILERFSAQQFPDLHSELNLSSLELGDSALYFCASSVGPSSETQYFGPGTRLLVL.

Comments on this clone: The likely explanation is a read error, given a far larger clone one base away. The V call is TRBV30, the J call TRBJ1-5; a weak D match, TRBD1 (5 bases). Trimming removed 4 bases at V and 7 bases at J, with 20 bases between. There are 15 residues in the CDR3. CDR1 and CDR2 (germline): GTSNPN, SVGIG (reference sequence). The CDR3 sequence is CAWTSPTLRGQPQHF. The CDR3 DNA reads TGTGCCTGGACTTCCCCGACTTTGAGGGGCCAGCCCCAGCATTTT.

The chain is built from TRBV6-1 and TRBJ2-5; the match to TRBD2 covers 14 bases. Near its end, the DNA agrees better with TRBJ2-7, so the J call may be wrong. This CDR3 spans 15 amino acids. Germline CDR1 is MNHNS and CDR2 is SASEGT. The CDR3 DNA reads TGTGCCAGCAAGCGGACTAGCGGGAGGCCCCACGAGCAGTACTTC. This codes for CASKRTSGRPHEQYF.

With respect to this clone: At the DNA level, this CDR3 is encoded by other sequences in the same sample as well. In nucleotides, the CDR3 is TGTGCCAGCTCCCCGACTTCGAGCTCCTACAATGAGCAGTTCTTC. This translates into CASSPTSSSYNEQFF. The chain combines TRBV18 with TRBJ2-1; no clear D gene. V was trimmed by 6 bases and J by 0 bases, leaving 12 bases between them. The V gene's germline CDR1 is KGHSH and CDR2 LQKENI. The CDR3 loop spans 15 amino acids.

The genes are TRBV7-3 and TRBJ2-5; 7 bases match TRBD1. V gave up 5 bases and J gave up 5 bases; unmatched junction bases: 5. Germline CDR1 is SGHTA and CDR2 is FQGTGA. There are 13 residues in the CDR3. The CDR3 is CASSRGQSETQYF. In DNA, the CDR3 is TGTGCCAGCAGCAGGGGACAGTCGGAGACCCAGTACTTC.

The rearrangement joins TRBV11-1 to TRBJ1-4; the D gene is possibly TRBD1 (5 bases). The CDR3 totals 15 residues. The germline gives CDR1 SGHAT, CDR2 FQDESV (reference sequence). The ends were cut back, 4 bases at V and 5 bases at J, with 14 bases in the middle. Here the CDR3 reads CASSYSGAKNEKLFF. The CDR3 bases are TGTGCCAGCAGCTATAGCGGGGCCAAGAATGAAAAACTGTTTTTT.

This clone was recorded many times. This chain joins TRBV5-6 and TRBJ2-7; TRBD2 is a possible D gene (5 bases). Trimming removed 2 bases from V and 7 bases from J, with 22 bases in between. The CDR3 sequence is 16 residues long. Germline CDR1 is SGHDT and CDR2 is YYEEEE. This CDR3 reads CASSFPGSGKVGEQYF. The CDR3 region has the DNA TGTGCCAGCAGCTTCCCGGGTTCGGGGAAGGTGGGAGAGCAGTACTTC.

V and J are TRBV18 and TRBJ2-2; D gene unclear. The CDR3 covers 16 residues. Germline values: CDR1 KGHSH, CDR2 LQKENI. V was cut by 3 bases and J by 0 bases, with 11 bases left in between. As DNA, the CDR3 is TGTGCCAGCTCACCGGGGTCCGGTCCGAACACCGGGGAGCTGTTTTTT. Translating it yields CASSPGSGPNTGELFF.

The chain carries TRBV5-1 and TRBJ1-1, with D unclear. V lost 0 bases to trimming and J lost 3 bases, with 9 bases between them. CDR3 length: 14 residues. Germline CDR1 SGHRS, CDR2 YFSETQ. CDR3 sequence (DNA): TGCGCCAGCAGCTTGGCGCCGTGGGACACTGAAGCTTTCTTT. This gives the protein CASSLAPWDTEAFF.

The chain combines TRBV15 with TRBJ1-2; D call uncertain. This CDR3 spans 14 amino acids. V lost 0 bases, J lost 2 bases, and 7 bases lay in between. Germline V gene sequence: CDR1 LNHNV, CDR2 YYDKDF (reference sequence). CDR3 in amino acids: CATSRDGRNYGYTF. The CDR3 DNA is TGTGCCACCAGCAGAGACGGAAGGAACTATGGCTACACCTTC.

The chain employs TRBV4-2 and TRBJ2-1, with D possibly matching TRBD2 (7 bases). CDR3 length: 15 amino acids. CDR1 is LGHNA, CDR2 YNFKEQ, per germline. V was shortened by 2 bases and J by 9 bases, with 17 bases between the two germline ends. The CDR3 DNA reads TGTGCCAGCAGCCAAACGGGGGGCGCGGTTGCTGAGCAGTTCTTC. Protein product: CASSQTGGAVAEQFF.

The chain is built from TRBV14 and TRBJ2-1; D ambiguous. CDR3 length: 17 residues. Trimming took off 0 bases at V and 4 bases at J, with 16 bases between the two ends. The germline CDR1 and CDR2 sequences are SGHDN and FVKESK. Here the CDR3 reads CASSQDEGYWGYNEQFF. The CDR3 region has the DNA TGTGCCAGCAGCCAAGATGAAGGTTACTGGGGTTACAATGAGCAGTTCTTC.

About this clone itself: This likely came from a read error, as a far larger clone is one base away. Distinct nucleotide sequences in the sample also encode this CDR3. This CDR3 is CASSTGLSWGNEQFF. CDR3 DNA: TGTGCCAGTAGTACTGGACTGTCCTGGGGCAATGAGCAGTTCTTC. The chain combines TRBV19 with TRBJ2-1; a possible D gene is TRBD2 (5 bases). The germline V and J ends were trimmed by 4 bases and 6 bases, with 16 bases remaining between them. Germline V gene lookup returns CDR1 LNHDA and CDR2 SQIVND (reference sequence). The CDR3 has 15 residues.

On this clone: A read error likely explains this, since a far larger clone differs by one base. The J gene is TRBJ2-1, the V gene TRBV13, with TRBD1 as a possible D gene (5 bases). The length of the CDR3 is 15 residues. Germline values: CDR1 PRHDT, CDR2 FYEKMQ (reference sequence). This chain's CDR3 is CTSSLGATPYNEQFF. The CDR3 region has the DNA TGTACCAGCAGCTTAGGGGCGACTCCCTACAATGAGCAGTTCTTC.

A word on this clone: A single base is all that separates this from a far larger clone, so a read error is likely. Other DNA sequences within the sample encode an identical CDR3. V is TRBV2 and J is TRBJ1-5, with D hard to call. Germline loops: CDR1 SNHLY, CDR2 FYNNEI. The CDR3 has 15 residues. With 4 bases removed from V and 1 base from J, the gap between germline ends came to 11 bases. CDR3 nucleotide sequence: TGTGCCAGCAGTGGCCTATTAGTAAGCAATCAGCCCCAGCATTTT. Its protein product is CASSGLLVSNQPQHF. The complete variable domain, with remaining parts taken from reference TRBV2 and TRBJ1-5, reads EPEVTQTPSHQVTQMGQEVILRCVPISNHLYFYWYRQILGQKVEFLVSFYNNEISEKSEIFDDQFSVERPDGSNFTLKIRSTKLEDSAMYFCASSGLLVSNQPQHFGDGTRLSIL.